Sequencing of this T cell receptor beta chain was carried out in a study of cytomegalovirus exposure and HLA in healthy donors. The PCR had 60 Vbeta and 13 Jbeta primers. The protocol was immunoSEQ multiplex PCR, while the TCRdb copy is restricted to in-frame clones and leaves out a portion. The repertoire holds fewer than 250,000 clones, 75% to 80% seen once, with around 2% in the top ten. The sequencing input was PBMCs. This clonotype originated in a young man in good health and CMV-seronegative.

The CDR3 here is CASSAGTGGEGGTEAFF. As DNA, the CDR3 is TGCGCCAGCAGCGCCGGGACAGGGGGCGAGGGCGGCACTGAAGCTTTCTTT. The chain couples TRBV5-1 to TRBJ1-1; 12 nucleotides align to TRBD1. CDR1 is SGHRS and CDR2 is YFSETQ in the germline V gene. The junction had 11 bases not matched to a gene; V was cut back by 4 bases and J by 4 bases. There are 17 residues in the CDR3.